Described below is a single TCR beta chain sequence and its context. Its antigen remains unknown. PCR used 60 Vbeta primers and 13 Jbeta primers. Here immunoSEQ multiplex PCR was the method, and the copy in TCRdb shows in-frame clones only, minus some. Seen in this sample are over 100,000 clones; the ten most common clones hold about 1.7%. The data originate from a study of cytomegalovirus exposure and HLA in healthy donors. General study points: In vitro work confirmed that three CMV-associated chains recognize CMV antigens. A later analysis showed that HLA-associated TCR beta chains had undergone more clonal expansion than equally common others.

The sequencing input was PBMCs. This TCR was recovered from a man between 18 and 29 years old in good health and CMV-seronegative.

CDR3 in DNA: TGTGCCAGCAGTGAAGAGGCTAGCGGGGGCTCCATCGGCATTCAGTACTTC. Its translation: CASSEEASGGSIGIQYF. The chain combines TRBV2 with TRBJ2-4; TRBD2 aligns across 10 bases. The CDR3 loop spans 17 amino acids. V lost 1 base and J lost 9; bases outside the gene matches: 12. The germline gives CDR1 SNHLY, CDR2 FYNNEI. Full variable domain (outside the CDR3, taken from reference TRBV2 and TRBJ2-4): EPEVTQTPSHQVTQMGQEVILRCVPISNHLYFYWYRQILGQKVEFLVSFYNNEISEKSEIFDDQFSVERPDGSNFTLKIRSTKLEDSAMYFCASSEEASGGSIGIQYFGAGTRLSVL.